This TCR beta chain was identified during a study of cytomegalovirus exposure and HLA in healthy donors. Overall study: Findings of an earlier analysis included about 120 million unique TCR beta sequences from 190 million or so T cells.

This clone was seen once. Its antigen remains unidentified. A multiplex PCR was run with 60 Vbeta primers and 13 Jbeta primers. Sequencing used immunoSEQ multiplex PCR; TCRdb keeps in-frame clones, though not all of them. The sample holds approximately 170,000 clones, 70% to 90% seen once. Study-wide points: A later analysis linked about 17,000 TCR beta sequences to HLA alleles at 0.05 false discovery rate.

In germline, CDR1 is SGHAT, CDR2 FQNNGV. Trimming cost V 1 base and J 3 bases; bases outside gene matches: 6. The CDR3 contains 15 residues. The sequence derives from a woman aged 18 to 35 in good health and CMV-seronegative. The sample taken for sequencing was PBMCs. This rearrangement joins TRBV11-2 to TRBJ2-7; 7 nucleotides line up with TRBD1. The CDR3 DNA reads as TGTGCCAGCAGCTTAGTGCAAGGGGGCGTCTACGAGCAGTACTTC. Protein product: CASSLVQGGVYEQYF.